These T cell receptor beta chains were read from a single sample in a study of cytomegalovirus exposure and HLA in healthy donors. Assay used: immunoSEQ multiplex PCR; TCRdb lists only in-frame clones, some missing. The repertoire has about 100,000 clones, about three quarters of them found once; the top ten carry about 5.4%. The sample taken for sequencing was PBMCs. The receptors were gathered from a woman under 30 in good health and CMV-seropositive. The CDR3 runs from the conserved cysteine through the conserved F or W. The D gene is left open where the match is weak. Size is stated for part of the rows, as once, few or many counts, or as a class when the clone is expanded.

NA	TRBV12-5	TRBJ2-6	few	CASGSTAGVSGANVLTF	TGTGCTAGTGGTTCGACGGCAGGGGTCTCTGGGGCCAACGTCCTGACTTTC
NA	TRBV6-5	TRBJ1-5	NA	CASSYSGQGNWPQHF	TGTGCCAGCAGTTACTCAGGGCAGGGTAATTGGCCCCAGCATTTT
TRBD1	TRBV5-1	TRBJ1-2	NA	CASSLGQGVFYGYTF	TGCGCCAGCAGCTTGGGACAGGGGGTGTTCTATGGCTACACCTTC
NA	TRBV19	TRBJ1-2	NA	CASSILPGQSSYGYTF	TGTGCCAGTAGTATCCTCCCCGGACAGTCCAGCTATGGCTACACCTTC
NA	TRBV7-6	TRBJ2-5	NA	CASSFRETQYF	TGTGCCAGCAGCTTCCGAGAGACCCAGTACTTC
NA	TRBV28	TRBJ2-3	NA	CASTRMGWAGRRATDTQYF	TGTGCCAGCACTCGTATGGGGTGGGCGGGGAGGAGGGCCACAGATACGCAGTATTTT
NA	TRBV10-3	TRBJ1-2	NA	CAISRGEWDGYTF	TGTGCCATCAGCAGGGGCGAATGGGATGGCTACACCTTC
NA	TRBV7-8	TRBJ1-4	few	CASSLIQGSGEKLFF	TGTGCCAGCAGCTTAATACAGGGTTCGGGGGAAAAACTGTTTTTT
NA	TRBV27	TRBJ1-4	few	CASSLSGAREKLFF	TGTGCCAGCAGTTTATCAGGGGCGAGGGAAAAACTGTTTTTT
NA	TRBV27	TRBJ2-7	NA	CASSRGSGLSYEQYF	TGTGCCAGCAGCCGCGGTAGTGGTCTGAGTTACGAGCAGTACTTC
TRBD2	TRBV5-1	TRBJ2-1	NA	CASSLLGSGSGDEQFF	TGCGCCAGCAGCTTGCTAGGTAGCGGGAGTGGGGATGAGCAGTTCTTC
TRBD1	TRBV11-2	TRBJ1-6	NA	CASSLGDSNNSPLHF	TGTGCCAGCAGCTTAGGGGACAGCAATAATTCACCCCTCCACTTT
TRBD1	TRBV27	TRBJ2-6	once	CASSAQTGAGANVLTF	TGTGCCAGCAGTGCCCAGACAGGGGCTGGGGCCAACGTCCTGACTTTC
TRBD1	TRBV6-5	TRBJ2-2	NA	CASSGTGGTGELFF	TGTGCCAGCAGCGGGACAGGGGGTACCGGGGAGCTGTTTTTT
NA	TRBV6-6	TRBJ2-2	NA	CASSYSRTGELFF	TGTGCCAGCAGTTACTCGAGAACCGGGGAGCTGTTTTTT
TRBD1	TRBV6-1	TRBJ2-7	few	CASSVTDRGEQYF	TGTGCCAGCAGTGTAACGGACAGGGGCGAGCAGTACTTC
NA	TRBV10-3	TRBJ1-1	NA	CAISDDGGAKVEAFF	TGTGCCATCAGTGACGATGGGGGGGCTAAAGTTGAAGCTTTCTTT
TRBD2	TRBV10-2	TRBJ2-1	few	CASSFTRTSGCNEQFF	TGCGCCAGCAGTTTCACACGGACTAGCGGATGCAATGAGCAGTTCTTC
NA	TRBV5-6	TRBJ2-4	NA	CASSLVGGAKNIQYF	TGTGCCAGCAGCTTGGTTGGCGGAGCCAAAAACATTCAGTACTTC
TRBD2	TRBV5-1	TRBJ2-1	NA	CATTTAGDRNEQFF	TGCGCCACCACCACGGCGGGAGATAGGAATGAGCAGTTCTTC
NA	TRBV9	TRBJ2-7	once	CASSVTASNYEQYF	TGTGCCAGCAGCGTAACGGCTAGCAACTACGAGCAGTACTTC
NA	TRBV6-6	TRBJ2-2	NA	CASSWTDNTGELFF	TGTGCCAGCAGTTGGACAGACAACACCGGGGAGCTGTTTTTT
TRBD1	TRBV2	TRBJ2-1	NA	CATSKMGTEFYNEQFF	TGTGCCACCTCGAAGATGGGGACAGAGTTTTACAATGAGCAGTTCTTC
NA	TRBV7-9	TRBJ1-5	NA	CASSPGNLYSNQPQHF	TGTGCCAGCAGCCCCGGGAACCTCTATAGCAATCAGCCCCAGCATTTT
NA	TRBV7-9	TRBJ1-2	NA	CASSLTGSQGYTF	TGTGCCAGCAGCTTAACAGGGTCGCAAGGCTACACCTTC
NA	TRBV15	TRBJ1-5	NA	CATSRDWAGSNQPQHF	TGTGCCACCAGCAGAGATTGGGCAGGTAGCAATCAGCCCCAGCATTTT
NA	TRBV5-1	TRBJ2-7	few	CASSLERGQGQYF	TGCGCCAGCAGCTTGGAAAGGGGCCAAGGGCAGTACTTC
TRBD2	TRBV5-1	TRBJ2-3	NA	CASSLGLAGGPGGLDTQYF	TGCGCCAGCAGCCTCGGACTAGCGGGAGGGCCTGGTGGTTTGGATACGCAGTATTTT
NA	TRBV27	TRBJ1-4	NA	CASSLSPGWSEKLFF	TGTGCCAGCAGTTTATCACCAGGGTGGAGCGAAAAACTGTTTTTT
NA	TRBV11-2	TRBJ2-3	NA	CASSLVAVGGTDTQYF	TGTGCCAGCAGCTTAGTAGCGGTGGGGGGCACAGATACGCAGTATTTT
TRBD1	TRBV7-8	TRBJ2-5	NA	CASSRPRTGEPDSYQETQYF	TGTGCCAGCAGCCGACCTAGGACAGGGGAACCCGATAGCTATCAAGAGACCCAGTACTTC